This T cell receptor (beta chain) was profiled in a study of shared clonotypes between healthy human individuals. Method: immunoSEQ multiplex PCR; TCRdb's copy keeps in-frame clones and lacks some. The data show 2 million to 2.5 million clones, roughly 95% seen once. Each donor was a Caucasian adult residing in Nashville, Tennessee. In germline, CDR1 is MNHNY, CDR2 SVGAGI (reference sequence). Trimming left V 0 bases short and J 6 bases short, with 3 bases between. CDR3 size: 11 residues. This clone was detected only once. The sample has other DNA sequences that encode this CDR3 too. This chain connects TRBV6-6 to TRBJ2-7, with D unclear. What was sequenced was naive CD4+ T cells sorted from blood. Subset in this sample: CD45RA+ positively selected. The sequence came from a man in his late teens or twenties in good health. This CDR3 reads CASSYSGEQYF. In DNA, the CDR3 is TGTGCCAGCAGTTACTCGGGCGAGCAGTACTTC.